This T cell receptor (beta chain) was found in a study of T cell responses to AZD1222 COVID-19 vaccine. Points from the study as a whole: Seropositive AZD1222 recipients at baseline numbered only 5 or 6.

Note on this clone: The antigen is undetermined.

Germline loops: CDR1 SGDLS, CDR2 YYNGEE. The CDR3 runs 12 residues. The V end was cut by 2 bases, the J end by 6 bases, with 6 bases between. Sequencing was performed with immunoSEQ multiplex PCR; in TCRdb, only in-frame clones are kept and a portion is missing. The profile shows approximately 140,000 clones, roughly nine tenths of them singletons. The TCR originated in an adult who received the AZD1222 COVID-19 vaccine. Sample: peripheral blood, taken 28 days after the second AZD1222 dose. The rearrangement uses TRBV9 and TRBJ2-1; D ambiguous. This chain's CDR3 is CASSVGFNEQFF. The CDR3 DNA follows: TGTGCCAGCAGCGTGGGATTCAATGAGCAGTTCTTC.